Below, 29 T cell receptor beta chains from the same sample are listed, as sequenced in a study of Tregs in tolerant kidney transplant recipients. Method: immunoSEQ multiplex PCR; TCRdb's copy keeps in-frame clones and lacks some. The sample's table shows 50,000 to 65,000 clones. This specimen was CD4+ T cells from blood, taken before the transplant. The source of these receptors is a human donor who received a combined kidney and bone marrow transplant.

As to this clone: With the read ending 3 residues before the CDR3 end, the germline J gene is used to fill in that end. The chain uses TRBV29-1 and TRBJ2-1; 7 bases line up with TRBD2. The CDR3 is 13 residues long. Germline assignment: CDR1 SQVTM and CDR2 ANQGSEA. Unmatched junction bases numbered 3, after V lost 3 bases and J lost 4 bases. CDR3: CSVEGGVYNEQFF. The sequenced CDR3 bases are TGCAGCGTTGAGGGGGGGGTTTACAATGAG.

Comment on this clone: The sequenced fragment ends 3 residues before the CDR3 boundary, so the rest is inferred from the germline J gene. The V call is TRBV19, the J call TRBJ2-5, with 7 bases aligning to TRBD1. This CDR3 comprises 16 residues. CDR1 is LNHDA and CDR2 is SQIVND in the germline V gene (reference sequence). The V segment lost 4 bases and the J segment 5 bases; nucleotides outside the gene matches: 13. Here the CDR3 reads CASSTTRRGGGETQYF. The sequenced CDR3 bases are TGTGCCAGTAGTACTACGCGTCGAGGGGGCGGTGAGACC.

On this clone: Read data end 3 residues before the CDR3 end; the end is taken from the germline J gene. J is TRBJ1-1 and V is TRBV29-1; possible D gene TRBD1, 6 bases. CDR3 size: 13 residues. V gave up 5 bases and J gave up 0 bases, with 10 bases separating them. Germline values: CDR1 SQVTM, CDR2 ANQGSEA. This CDR3 is CSVWTAMNTEAFF. The DNA read from the CDR3 is TGCAGCGTTTGGACAGCTATGAACACTGAA.

On this clone: The CDR3 goes on 3 residues after the read ends, and that part is filled in from the germline J gene. The chain is built from TRBV7-9 and TRBJ1-2, with a weak D call TRBD1 (6 bases). Trimming cost V 5 bases and J 4 bases, with 17 bases left between them. Germline loops: CDR1 SEHNR, CDR2 FQNEAQ (reference sequence). The CDR3 is 15 amino acids. The chain's CDR3 is CASSKPGQKFYGYTF. CDR3 bases read: TGTGCCAGCAGCAAACCGGGACAAAAATTCTATGGC. Filled out from reference TRBV7-9 and TRBJ1-2, the complete variable domain reads DTGVSQNPRHKITKRGQNVTFRCDPISEHNRLYWYRQTLGQGPEFLTYFQNEAQLEKSRLLSDRFSAERPKGSFSTLEIQRTEQGDSAMYLCASSKPGQKFYGYTFGSGTRLTVV.

Of note for this clone: With the read ending 3 residues before the CDR3 end, the germline J gene is used to fill in that end. This chain joins TRBV6-2 or TRBV6-3 and TRBJ2-6; maybe TRBD2 (5 bases). CDR1 and CDR2 (germline): MNHEY, SVGEGT. V lost 5 bases to trimming and J lost 1 base, with 9 bases between them. CDR3 size: 15 residues. CDR3 sequence reads: CASSDGLSGANVLTF. The CDR3 DNA, read in part, is TGTGCCAGCAGTGACGGACTTTCTGGGGCCAACGTC.

Comment on this clone: The read gets to within 3 residues of the CDR3 end, and the germline J gene fills in the rest. The chain combines TRBV6-1 with TRBJ1-5, with D possibly TRBD1 on 5 matching bases. The CDR3 is 14 amino acids. The germline V gene has CDR1 MNHNS and CDR2 SASEGT. Trimming cost V 4 bases and J 6 bases, with 13 bases left between them. The covered CDR3 bases are TGTGCCAGCAGTGCAGTTTGGGGGGGTCAGCCC. Protein sequence: CASSAVWGGQP. The entire CDR3 protein reads CASSAVWGGQPQHF.

Turning to this clone: The read ends 3 residues before the CDR3 terminus; that terminus is restored from the germline J gene. The V call is TRBV18, the J call TRBJ2-5; D gene uncertain. Trimming cost V 5 bases and J 0 bases, with 4 bases left between them. This CDR3 region has 12 residues. CDR1 and CDR2 from the germline V gene are KGHSH and LQKENI. CDR3 sequence: CASSRDQETQYF. The DNA read from the CDR3 is TGTGCCAGCTCAAGGGACCAAGAGACC.

A remark on this clone: The read gets to within 3 residues of the CDR3 end, and the germline J gene fills in the rest. This chain joins TRBV18 and TRBJ2-7, with 7 bases that match TRBD1. With 2 bases clipped from V and 0 bases from J, the junction kept 7 bases outside the gene matches. Germline CDR1 reads KGHSH; CDR2 reads LQKENI. This CDR3 comprises 16 residues. The CDR3 DNA, read in part, is TGTGCCAGCTCACCAACAGGGGCCAAGAGCTCCTACGAG. Amino acids: CASSPTGAKSSYE. The complete CDR3 reads CASSPTGAKSSYEQYF.

Note on this clone: Sequencing ends 3 residues short of the CDR3 end; the germline J gene provides the rest. This chain joins TRBV5-1 and TRBJ1-1; D perhaps matches TRBD1 (6 bases). CDR3 size: 16 residues. Trimming removed 1 base at V and 0 bases at J, with 13 bases between. The germline V gene encodes CDR1 SGHRS and CDR2 YFSETQ. Incomplete CDR3 DNA: TGCGCCAGCAGCTTGAATGAGAGGGGGATGAACACTGAA. Residues: CASSLNERGMNTE. The CDR3 in its entirety is CASSLNERGMNTEAFF.

As regards this clone: The sequence runs out 3 residues before the end of the CDR3; the remainder is reconstructed from the germline J gene. V gene TRBV20-1 combines with J gene TRBJ2-2; D might be TRBD2 (6 bases). The CDR3 length is 15 residues. Germline V gene data show CDR1 as DFQATT and CDR2 as SNEGSKA (reference sequence). Trimming cost V 0 bases and J 7 bases, with 15 bases left between them. The CDR3 sequence: CSARDPRGGHGELFF. The part of the CDR3 DNA that was read is TGCAGTGCTAGAGATCCAAGGGGAGGTCACGGGGAG.

A word on this clone: With the read ending 3 residues before the CDR3 end, the germline J gene is used to fill in that end. The chain links TRBV7-2 to TRBJ2-7, with a weak D call TRBD2 (5 bases). Germline CDR1 reads SGHTA; CDR2 reads FQGNSA. The CDR3 consists of 14 residues. Trimming removed 5 bases from V and 0 bases from J, with 11 bases in between. CDR3 bases read: TGTGCCAGCAGCCGGACTTTTAGCTCCTACGAG. This gives the protein CASSRTFSSYE. The entire CDR3 sequence reads CASSRTFSSYEQYF.

Remarks on this clone: Read data end 3 residues before the CDR3 end; the end is taken from the germline J gene. This chain links TRBV20-1 with TRBJ1-2; 11 bases are shared with TRBD1. V was clipped by 6 bases and J by 4 bases; unmatched bases: 4. Germline lookup yields CDR1 DFQATT and CDR2 SNEGSKA (reference sequence). This CDR3 region has 13 residues. CDR3 region: CSAGTGGGYGYTF. The CDR3 DNA, read in part, is TGCAGTGCGGGGACAGGGGGAGGCTATGGC.

To note about this clone: The read ends 3 residues early relative to the CDR3; the germline J gene fills the gap. The chain has TRBV29-1 and TRBJ1-2, with TRBD1 as a possible D gene (5 bases). Trimming took off 2 bases at V and 7 bases at J, with 11 bases between the two ends. Germline V CDR1 and CDR2: SQVTM, ANQGSEA. The CDR3 is made up of 12 amino acids. The CDR3 is CSVEKGIRGYTF. The CDR3 bases that were read are TGCAGCGTTGAAAAGGGGATCCGTGGC.

With respect to this clone: The read terminates 3 residues before the CDR3 end, so the remaining end is supplied by the germline J gene. This chain joins TRBV7-8 and TRBJ2-7; D uncertain. The CDR3 runs to 15 residues. The germline V gene encodes CDR1 SGHVS and CDR2 FQNEAQ. V was pared by 6 bases and J by 2 bases, with 17 bases between. CDR3 loop: CASRIRLGLPYEQYF. CDR3 DNA (partial): TGTGCCAGCAGAATAAGACTGGGTTTACCCTACGAG.

On this clone: With the read ending 3 residues before the CDR3 end, the germline J gene is used to fill in that end. J is TRBJ2-7 and V is TRBV7-6, with 8 bases aligning to TRBD1. V shed 5 bases, J shed 2 bases, and the junction held 11 bases outside the gene matches. Looked up from germline, CDR1 is SGHVS and CDR2 is FNYEAQ. There are 16 residues in the CDR3. The sequenced CDR3 bases are TGTGCCAGCAGCCCCCCTCCCCAGGGGGCGCCCTACGAG. As protein: CASSPPPQGAPYE. Given in full, the CDR3 is CASSPPPQGAPYEQYF.

About this clone itself: The CDR3 goes on 3 residues after the read ends, and that part is filled in from the germline J gene. The rearrangement joins TRBV10-3 to TRBJ2-6, with D possibly being TRBD2 (6 bases). The length of the CDR3 is 16 residues. Per the germline V gene, CDR1 is ENHRY and CDR2 is SYGVKD. Trimming cost V 8 bases and J 9 bases, with 23 bases left between them. CDR3 region: CAIGRGGKDLVNVLTF. The covered CDR3 bases are TGTGCCATCGGAAGGGGAGGTAAGGATCTCGTCAACGTC.

A remark on this clone: The missing CDR3 end, 3 residues past where the read stops, is filled in from the germline J gene. This chain links TRBV18 with TRBJ2-2; a weak D match, TRBD1 (6 bases). The CDR3 sequence is 18 residues long. Germline V gene data show CDR1 as KGHSH and CDR2 as LQKENI. V gave up 1 base and J gave up 0 bases, with 15 bases separating them. CDR3 amino acids: CASSPRLGTHPNTGELFF. The sequenced part of the CDR3 DNA is TGTGCCAGCTCACCACGTCTTGGGACACACCCGAACACCGGGGAG.

On this clone itself: From the germline J gene comes the end of the CDR3, since the read stops 3 residues before it. J is TRBJ1-4 and V is TRBV6-1, with D perhaps matching TRBD1 (6 bases). This CDR3 spans 14 amino acids. CDR1 and CDR2 (germline): MNHNS, SASEGT. Trimming removed 2 bases from V and 10 bases from J, with 14 bases in between. The CDR3 region is CASSEWGGRGKLFF. The DNA read from the CDR3 is TGTGCCAGCAGTGAATGGGGGGGCCGGGGAAAA.

Here the CDR3 reads CASSVATATEAFF. CDR3 bases read: TGTGCCAGCAGTGTTGCAACCGCGACTGAA. The chain uses TRBV2 and TRBJ1-1; unclear D gene. The sequenced fragment ends 3 residues before the CDR3 boundary, so the rest is inferred from the germline J gene. The CDR3 sequence is 13 residues long. Germline V gives CDR1 SNHLY, CDR2 FYNNEI. V was shortened by 4 bases and J by 5 bases, with 11 bases between the two germline ends. Full variable domain (rest looked up from reference TRBV2 and TRBJ1-1): EPEVTQTPSHQVTQMGQEVILRCVPISNHLYFYWYRQILGQKVEFLVSFYNNEISEKSEIFDDQFSVERPDGSNFTLKIRSTKLEDSAMYFCASSVATATEAFFGQGTRLTVV.

Of note for this clone: The read ends 3 residues shy of where the CDR3 ends; the end is completed using the germline J gene. The genes are TRBV3-1 (or the pseudogene TRBV3-2) and TRBJ1-5; D unclear. The CDR3 covers 14 residues. Germline loops: CDR1 LGHDT, CDR2 YNNKEL (reference sequence). The V gene lost 1 base and the J gene lost 3 bases, with 7 bases spanning the gap. Here the CDR3 reads CASSQGRHNQPQHF. The CDR3 DNA, read in part, is TGTGCCAGCAGCCAAGGCAGGCACAATCAGCCC.

Comment on this clone: Read data end 3 residues before the CDR3 end; the end is taken from the germline J gene. The V and J genes are TRBV7-6 and TRBJ2-5; no definite D call. The CDR3 has 14 residues. V shed 5 bases and J shed 1 base, with 11 bases lying between them. CDR1 and CDR2 from the germline V gene are SGHVS and FNYEAQ. The covered CDR3 bases are TGTGCCAGCAGCCCAAACTTGTCCCAAGAGACC. It is translated as CASSPNLSQET. The whole CDR3 region reads CASSPNLSQETQYF.

About this clone: The observed sequence ends 3 residues before the CDR3 terminus, with the missing tail filled in from the germline J gene. The chain carries TRBV5-4 and TRBJ2-2; D possibly corresponds to TRBD1 (5 bases). V lost 1 base and J 1 base, leaving 8 bases between the germline ends. This CDR3 is 15 amino acids long. Germline V gene data show CDR1 as SGHNT and CDR2 as YYREEE (reference sequence). The CDR3 loop reads CASSLQGGNTGELFF. Partial CDR3 DNA: TGTGCCAGCAGCTTGCAGGGCGGGAACACCGGGGAG.

Remarks on this clone: Sequencing ends 3 residues short of the CDR3 end; the germline J gene provides the rest. This chain connects TRBV5-1 to TRBJ1-1; D is possibly TRBD1 (5 bases). CDR1 SGHRS and CDR2 YFSETQ come from the germline V gene. V lost 6 bases, J lost 4 bases, and 19 bases lay in between. The CDR3 totals 15 residues. Incomplete CDR3 DNA: TGCGCCAGCACCTCACAAGGGAAGGGGATCACTGAA. Translation: CASTSQGKGITE. The entire CDR3 protein is CASTSQGKGITEAFF.

Of note for this clone: The CDR3 end falls 3 residues outside the read, so it is completed with the germline J gene. This chain connects TRBV12-3 or TRBV12-4 to TRBJ2-3; 7 bases align to TRBD2. The junction had 5 bases not matched to a gene; V was cut back by 5 bases and J by 0 bases. The CDR3 is 15 amino acids. The CDR3 bases that were read are TGTGCCAGCAGTGTGGGACTACCTAGCACAGATACG. Translation gives CASSVGLPSTDT. The full CDR3 protein is CASSVGLPSTDTQYF.

Points on this clone: The read falls 3 residues short of the CDR3 end, and the missing part is taken from the germline J gene. This chain uses TRBV30 with TRBJ2-3; 7 nucleotides match TRBD1. V was pared by 5 bases and J by 0 bases, with 8 bases of the junction left unmatched. Germline-derived CDR1 and CDR2 are GTSNPN and SVGIG (reference sequence). The CDR3 sequence is 15 residues long. CDR3 sequence: CAWVPGQTSTDTQYF. The sequenced CDR3 bases are TGTGCCTGGGTCCCGGGACAGACTAGCACAGATACG.

A note on this clone: The observed sequence ends 3 residues before the CDR3 terminus, with the missing tail filled in from the germline J gene. The V call is TRBV6-2 or TRBV6-3, the J call TRBJ1-1, with TRBD1 matching over 10 bases. Germline loops: CDR1 MNHEY, CDR2 SVGEGT. This CDR3 comprises 16 residues. Trimming at V came to 5 bases and at J to 5 bases, leaving 11 bases not matched to a gene. CDR3 residues: CASSPNRGTGATEAFF. The CDR3 bases that were read are TGTGCCAGCAGTCCTAATAGGGGGACAGGGGCGACTGAA.

The CDR3 bases that were read are TGTGCCAGCAGCTTAGGAACAGGGCGGGCAGAGACC. Translation: CASSLGTGRAET. The entire CDR3 reads CASSLGTGRAETQYF. The genes are TRBV7-2 and TRBJ2-5; possible D gene TRBD1, 6 bases. The sequence runs out 3 residues before the end of the CDR3; the remainder is reconstructed from the germline J gene. V lost 1 base and J lost 4, with 13 bases in between. This CDR3 has 15 amino acids. CDR1 is SGHTA and CDR2 is FQGNSA in the germline V gene. The variable domain in full, completed from reference TRBV7-2 and TRBJ2-5, reads GAGVSQSPSNKVTEKGKDVELRCDPISGHTALYWYRQSLGQGLEFLIYFQGNSAPDKSGLPSDRFSAERTGGSVSTLTIQRTQQEDSAVYLCASSLGTGRAETQYFGPGTRLLVL.

A remark on this clone: At one end, the junction sequence differs from germline, possibly due to a read error. The read ends 3 residues early relative to the CDR3; the germline J gene fills the gap. The V and J genes are TRBV4-2 and TRBJ2-3, with a possible D match to TRBD2 (6 bases). There are 17 residues in the CDR3. In germline, CDR1 is LGHNA, CDR2 YNFKEQ. The covered CDR3 bases are TGCGCCAGCAGCCAAGAAGTTAGGGCTAGCGGCACAGATACG. It is translated as CASSQEVRASGTDT. The full CDR3 sequence reads CASSQEVRASGTDTQYF.

In regard to this clone: The read terminates 3 residues before the CDR3 end, so the remaining end is supplied by the germline J gene. This chain joins TRBV19 and TRBJ2-4; 7 bases align to TRBD1. This CDR3 region has 15 residues. Trimming took 2 bases from V and 8 from J; bases not matched to a gene: 9. Germline V gene lookup returns CDR1 LNHDA and CDR2 SQIVND (reference sequence). CDR3 residues: CASSIKQGQRDIQYF. Partial CDR3 DNA: TGTGCCAGTAGTATAAAACAGGGACAGAGAGACATT.